This TCR beta chain was sequenced during a study of shared clonotypes between healthy human individuals. The germline V gene has CDR1 LNHDA and CDR2 SQIVND (reference sequence). The CDR3 totals 15 residues. The germline V and J ends were trimmed by 6 bases and 0 bases, with 13 bases remaining between them. Comments on this clone: Its specificity is unknown.

TCRdb's table, derived via immunoSEQ multiplex PCR, lists solely in-frame clones and lacks some. The sample has 2,500,000 or so clones, 85% to 95% seen once. General study findings and limits: Naive subsets typically showed greater estimated richness than memory subsets.

V is TRBV19 and J is TRBJ2-3; D ambiguous. The clonotype was recovered from a young man in good health. Some clones in this sample may be carry-over from other donors' samples. Sequencing was performed on naive CD4+ T cells from PBMCs. The subset was: CD45RA+ positively selected. DNA for the CDR3: TGTGCCAGTAGCTCTATCCATATTAGCACAGATACGCAGTATTTT. Encoded protein: CASSSIHISTDTQYF.